A selection of T cell receptor beta chains follows, all from one sample in a study of T cells expressing NK-cell markers. Each CDR3 protein gets one entry in TCRdb, which reprocessed the 5' RACE reads and gives no DNA. This repertoire includes approximately 460,000 distinct CDR3 sequences. Sequencing used blood T cells: a sorted CD56 or NKG2C T cell subset, CD4+ or CD8+ T cells, or bulk PBMC T cells (not recorded which). These receptors were obtained from a woman aged 18 to 75 in good health. Each CDR3 is given with its conserved first and last residue. Each record gives: J gene, V gene, CDR3 protein.

>TRBJ2-3|TRBV12-3/TRBV12-4
CASSPAAGGTDTQYF
>TRBJ2-2|TRBV4-2
CASSQGANTGELFF
>TRBJ2-2|TRBV24-1
CATSDRLAGPVTGELFF
>TRBJ2-1|TRBV12-3/TRBV12-4
CASKTRLAGGFDNEQFF
>TRBJ2-3|TRBV4-3
CASSQEIGPMGAQYF
>TRBJ1-4|TRBV5-1
CASSGTTASTNEKLFF
>TRBJ1-1|TRBV4-2
CASSQQGRGTPEAFF
>TRBJ2-5|TRBV27
CASNLVGGEETQYF
>TRBJ2-1|TRBV6-2/TRBV6-3
CASMQNNEQFF
>TRBJ1-5|TRBV29-1
CSAGSGDQPQHF
>TRBJ1-1|TRBV24-1
CATAPTGWSPAFF
>TRBJ1-2|TRBV20-1
CSAWRGDFYGYTF
>TRBJ2-1|TRBV4-3
CASSQTGTRRDEQFF
>TRBJ2-1|TRBV3-1
CASSQDGGYEQFF
>TRBJ1-1|TRBV20-1
CSAQGQLNTEAFF
>TRBJ1-4|TRBV18
CASSPGQETNEKLFF
>TRBJ2-1|TRBV20-1
CSARNYLSYNEQFF
>TRBJ1-5|TRBV18
CASSPALGVQPQHF
>TRBJ2-1|TRBV4-3
CASSQPTSGGYNEQFF
>TRBJ2-5|TRBV28
CAAGTAHGAQYF
>TRBJ1-3|TRBV27
CASSRDRDRGNTIYF
>TRBJ2-2|TRBV20-1
CSAATGLNTGELFF
>TRBJ2-2|TRBV27
CASSLGTGGAGELFF
>TRBJ2-2|TRBV5-6
CASSGQGLLNTGELFF
>TRBJ2-2|TRBV11-2
CASSLGLAITTGELFF
>TRBJ2-3|TRBV5-5
CASSPSVGGADTQYF
>TRBJ1-6|TRBV3-1
CASSQDLDHYNSPLHF
>TRBJ1-1|TRBV19
CASTNGEGRYTEAFF
>TRBJ2-5|TRBV12-3/TRBV12-4
CASRRTSGGALMAQYF
>TRBJ2-5|TRBV27
CASSLSFAETQYF